The clone carrying this T cell receptor beta chain was counted only a few times. The antigen remains unidentified. The CDR3 has 14 residues. The germline gives CDR1 MNHEY, CDR2 SMNVEV (reference sequence). V was cut by 4 bases and J by 4 bases, with 10 bases left in between. This entry is derived from a study of T cell repertoires in cytomegalovirus infection. Via MiXCR, TCRdb re-called the reads, giving one row per CDR3 protein. The sample holds about 180,000 distinct CDR3 sequences; 20% to 25% are singletons and the top ten take 25%. The V gene is TRBV27, the J gene TRBJ1-4; D not certain. Source: CD8+ T cells from cultured PBMCs, taken from culture after CMV antigen stimulation. The sequence came from a human donor in good health (CMV status not recorded). Some clones in this sample may be carry-over from other donors' samples. The CDR3 is CASSWAPGNEKLFF. CDR3 DNA sequence: TGTGCCAGCAGTTGGGCGCCGGGTAATGAAAAACTGTTTTTT.